The following is a T cell receptor (beta chain) sequence with its context. This clone was observed a handful of times. The specificity of this receptor is unknown. There are no base qualities to consult, and no much larger clone falls within one base. In total, 630 or so healthy bone marrow donors made up the cohort. Cohort members were all nominally healthy when sampled, although unrecorded immune exposures were likely present. The donor was CMV seronegative and belonged to the group of 320 or so seronegative cohort members. Each donor provided a peripheral blood sample, and peripheral blood mononuclear cells were used for TCR beta sequencing. The Qiagen DNeasy Blood Extraction Kit was used to extract genomic DNA from the blood cell samples. This entry is derived from a study of cytomegalovirus exposure and HLA in healthy donors listed by TCRdb under 2017. Describing the broader study: In an earlier analysis of some 550 of the donors, about 260 Gb of sequence data and 117 million unique TCR beta sequences from 180 million or so T cells were reported. The aim of the study was to test whether cataloging public T cell receptors could identify signatures of past pathogen exposure. The number of typed donors differed by locus: about 629-630 for A, B, C, DRB1 and DQB1; 500 to 550 for DQA1; around 610 for DPA1; and some 470 for DPB1. In the later analysis, no new phenotypic data were used to find candidate immune exposures; instead, reliance was placed on TCR beta sequences and their occurrence across donors. A separate validation cohort of roughly 130 different subjects was used in addition to the approximately 700-subject first cohort. The study used immunosequencing to profile the T cell repertoires of 600 to 850 subjects and linked those repertoires to cytomegalovirus serostatus. The genetic ancestry cluster associated with self-reported Caucasian donors included 65% to 90% of the roughly 380 genotyped donors. In a later analysis, previously published TCR beta repertoires from about 670 donors were re-analyzed and high-resolution HLA genotyping was added so that TCR occurrence patterns could be studied. Four to six DR-DQ haplotypes were handled as single units for association and clustering, since linkage in the cohort was strong. An earlier analysis of more than 450 of the donors used high-throughput TCR beta sequencing to judge whether each TCR beta V gene segment behaved as functional or pseudogenic. Genome-wide SNP genotypes for about three fifths of the roughly 670 donors were used in a later genetic analysis, which treated that subset as a discovery cohort. Around 320 gigabases of sequencing data and 70 million to 85 million unique TCR sequences were included in an early release covering roughly 600 HLA-typed donors. Alongside the repertoire data, information on donor age, sex, ethnicity and CMV serostatus was compiled. Class I and class II HLA loci were covered by the typing at four-digit resolution. To predict cytomegalovirus infection status, the study combined high-throughput TCR immunosequencing, statistical association of individual TCRs with disease status, and machine learning. Every repertoire in the discovery cohort had been generated on one and the same sequencing platform. On average, approximately 250,000 unique TCR beta nucleotide sequences were sequenced per donor among more than 350 genotyped donors of the cohort, with roughly 18% of those sequences being non-productive. Points the paper makes about the study in general: Most TCR sequences were observed very rarely across donors, whereas some public TCRs were present in many individuals. In both the original and validation cohorts, the classifier was reported to diagnose cytomegalovirus status with high specificity and sensitivity. It was suggested by the authors that the approach could potentially be generalized to other disease states and immunological phenotypes. The study gave a list of some 150 TCR beta chains associated with cytomegalovirus. Sequencing depth was assumed to be roughly uniform across donors in the presence/absence analyses, though that assumption may not hold. Linkage disequilibrium might explain the correlated functional status among segregating V segments, but an unknown experimental factor could not be excluded. A later analysis found that HLA-associated TCR beta chains were more clonally expanded and had lower generation probabilities than equally common non-associated chains. The 87-base-pair reads could not distinguish some IMGT-functional V segments, including TRBV6-2 and TRBV6-3, so those segments were excluded. In a later analysis, TCR association rates were found to vary across HLA loci, with the most associated TCRs seen for DRB1 alleles and the fewest for HLA-C alleles. In a later analysis, several top co-occurrence clusters were reported to appear linked to parvovirus B19, influenza, CMV and Epstein-Barr virus. In this cohort, only TCR beta chains were sequenced, and detectable features were limited by the absence of alpha or paired-chain data. In a later genetic analysis, fewer N-insertions in productive TCRs were reported among donors in an Asian-associated ancestry cluster than the roughly 700-donor mean. In vitro tests confirmed that a few of the cytomegalovirus-associated TCR beta chains recognize cytomegalovirus antigens. For the cohort, immune exposure information was limited to CMV serostatus. In an earlier analysis of approximately 590 of the donors, most TCR beta V segments appeared in productive rearrangements about 90% or about 30% of the time, broadly matching IMGT annotations. A further reported finding was that TCR beta sequences accurately predicted the HLA-A and HLA-B alleles for most subjects in the first cohort. Because counts were too low, approximately 18 rarely observed V segments, including chromosome 9 orphons, were excluded from the earlier analysis of several hundred of the donors. HLA typing was unavailable for some donors at each locus, so association tests used only the typed subset. In a later genetic analysis, a missense DCLRE1C variant was associated with V-gene and J-gene trimming of TCR beta chains, and the association was replicated in an independent cohort. Specific HLA alleles were associated with 15,000 to 20,000 TCR beta sequences at a false discovery rate of 0.05 in a later analysis. In a later analysis, most CMV-associated TCR beta chains were found to appear HLA-restricted, with HLA associations seemingly driven largely by CMV exposure. A cluster of highly shared sequence variants was judged likely to represent a technical artifact of the sequencing pipeline. When HLA alleles, especially DR and DQ, strongly co-occurred, TCR associations were difficult to assign to individual alleles.

Trimming at the junction amounts to 3 bases on V and 0 bases on J, and the germline ends lie 12 bases apart. Including cysteine and phenylalanine, the CDR3 has 15 amino acids. Only CDR3 DNA is held: 45 bases, read in frame from base 1. CDR1 and CDR2, per the germline V gene, are SGHRS and YFSETQ. The library relied on the immunoSEQ multiplex PCR assay. A mixture of 60 forward primers for TCR Vbeta segments and 13 reverse primers for TCR Jbeta segments was used in the multiplex PCR. A multiplex PCR assay on genomic DNA amplified the CDR3 region of rearranged TCR beta genes. The amplified TCR beta libraries were sequenced on the Illumina HiSeq System as 87-base-pair reads. The study's own analysis went as follows. Across the 500 to 700 repertoires, a later analysis counted approximately 75 million unique TCR beta chains, roughly 11 million of which were shared by at least two donors. Raw reads were error-corrected and collapsed into unique sequences by a nearest-neighbor algorithm in which closely related sequences were merged to remove PCR and sequencing errors. Alignment of CDR3 sequences to IMGT reference sequences was used to assign V, D and J gene segments. For a sequence to be retained, at least a six-nucleotide match to both a V gene segment and a J gene segment was required. A rearrangement was called productive if the CDR3 had no stop codons and remained in frame with V and J, and every other rearrangement was called non-productive. CDR3 was defined according to IMGT convention as the region running from the second conserved V-encoded cysteine to the conserved J-encoded phenylalanine. Sequences without an unambiguous match to a single V gene segment were excluded from the earlier analysis of several hundred of the donors. In an earlier analysis of several hundred of the donors, V segments were called functional above 56.7% productive rearrangements and were called segregating when the between-donor standard deviation exceeded 5%. A statistical classification framework was built to diagnose cytomegalovirus status from the catalog of TCR beta chain sequences. V and J gene assignment, in a later analysis, came from comparing TCR nucleotide sequences with IMGT/GENE-DB human TR gene sequences. A later analysis assigned CDR3 sequences and most-parsimonious VDJ recombination scenarios with the TCRdist pipeline. In a later analysis, each TCR beta chain was defined by its CDR3 amino acid sequence together with its V-gene family, and reads without a unique V-gene family were excluded. In a later analysis, approximately 590 highly shared, low-generation-probability nucleotide sequences were removed to address suspected cross-contamination and a sequencing artifact. In a later analysis, a clonal expansion index was calculated for each public chain from normalized within-repertoire ranks of inferred template counts. A later analysis computed generation probabilities with a VDJ recombination model fitted to out-of-frame rearrangements, and checked the results against IGoR. Hypergeometric tests were used in a later analysis to score TCR-TCR, TCR-HLA and TCR-CMV co-occurrence, with a repertoire-size bias correction applied to the TCR pairs. A later analysis estimated false discovery rates by permuting HLA or CMV assignments 20 times. In a later analysis, co-occurring TCRs were grouped using DBSCAN, with TCRdist sequence similarity added in when clustering inside HLA-allele-positive subsets. For co-occurrence clustering, repertoires with fewer than 30,000 or more than 120,000 public chains were excluded, along with a handful of repertoires with anomalous nucleotide sharing. TCRdb retrieved this table from immuneACCESS and kept in-frame rearrangements only. Not all clones are present; in checked studies, unresolved V genes account for under half, and no reason is known for the remainder. V and J calls and clone size are those listed in that table; D and trimming were worked out from the DNA. The sample table shows fewer than 250,000 clones, and 80% to 90% are seen once. The top ten clonotypes cover about 3.1% of the sample.

This TCR was recovered from a man aged 25 to 40 in good health and CMV-seronegative. Sequenced: PBMCs. The rearranged chain carries TRBV5-1 and TRBJ2-5; possibly the D gene is TRBD2, per 6 matching bases. This receptor has the CDR3 CASSWGGGDQETQYF. The nucleotide sequence is given as TGCGCCAGCAGCTGGGGTGGAGGGGACCAAGAGACCCAGTACTTC.